This TCR beta chain derives from a study of graft-versus-host responses after intestinal transplantation. About the research overall: Multivisceral, liver-intestinal, or isolated intestinal transplants were given to recipients. Every transplant recipient was induced with anti-thymocyte globulin, then maintained on tacrolimus and steroids for 2 to 4 years.

This CDR3 region has 11 residues. Germline trimming cut 7 bases from V and 7 bases from J; bases unmatched to any gene: 3. Germline CDR1 and CDR2: MNHNY and SVGAGI (reference sequence). The study, taken as a whole, reports: Declines in HvG clones occurring early post-transplant were associated with peak circulating GvH clone levels. Researchers found GvH clones in recipient marrow, and some showed up first in ileum or blood.

Comment on this clone: Antigen specificity is unknown.

The assay was immunoSEQ multiplex PCR, and TCRdb's table has in-frame clones only and misses some. The table has 80,000 or so clones, about nine tenths seen once. This sequence originates from a human patient who received an intestinal transplant, so some T cells may come from the graft donor. Sequencing used PBMCs, obtained 98 days after intestinal transplantation. V gene TRBV6-6 combines with J gene TRBJ1-1, with TRBD1 matching over 7 bases. The CDR3 sequence is CASTSGGEAFF. The CDR3 DNA reads TGTGCCAGCACCTCAGGGGGTGAAGCTTTCTTT.